The sequence of this T cell receptor (beta chain) was determined in a study of blood T cells in healthy people across ages. PCR was performed a second time for 7 to 11 cycles using a sample-barcoded 5' primer and a J-beta primer mix. One entry per CDR3 protein, called by TCRdb with MiXCR from the 5' RACE reads. Counted here are under 2 million distinct CDR3 sequences, about 32% occurring once; the ten biggest clones make up approximately 10%. Every donor gave about 9 milliliters of peripheral blood. V shed 1 base and J 3 bases; nucleotides not matched to a gene: 4. This CDR3 is 16 amino acids long. Looked up from germline, CDR1 is SGHAT and CDR2 is FQNNGV.

Sequenced sample: blood. The TCR was taken from a woman aged 25 to 39 in good health. V usage is TRBV11-2 and J usage is TRBJ2-3; TRBD2 matches at 10 bases. The CDR3 loop is CASSLVSGGTTDTQYF. The CDR3 nucleotides are TGTGCCAGCAGCTTAGTTAGCGGGGGGACGACAGATACGCAGTATTTT.